Presented here are 21 T cell receptor beta chains from one specimen sequenced in a study of neoadjuvant anti-PD-1 for oral cavity cancer (dated by TCRdb to the early 2020s). The library was made by the immunoSEQ multiplex PCR assay. Here the immuneACCESS table is served through TCRdb, limited to in-frame sequences with V and J called. Missing clones are a known gap in these copies; in checked studies unresolved V genes cover under half, and the rest lacks a known reason. The sample contains around 17,000 clones, approximately 71% of them found a single time. The ten largest clones represent approximately 2.6% of the sample. Explained via the paper, the time point label denotes: before neoadjuvant nivolumab. Specimen: PBMCs, collected before nivolumab (anti-PD-1) treatment. These receptors all stem from a person between 40 and 79 years old with oral cavity squamous cell carcinoma.

This clone was seen just once. The CDR3 DNA is TGTGCCAGTAAGACCGGGACAGGGGCCAATGAGCAGTTCTTC. This sequence encodes CASKTGTGANEQFF. The V gene is TRBV27, the J gene TRBJ2-1, with 10 bases fitting TRBD1. Germline CDR1 MNHEY, CDR2 SMNVEV (reference sequence). The CDR3 loop spans 14 amino acids. V gave up 9 bases and J gave up 6 bases; unmatched junction bases: 8.

This chain joins TRBV5-1 and TRBJ2-5; D is unclear. Trimming took 2 bases from V and 4 from J, leaving 9 bases between them. The CDR3 is made up of 13 amino acids. The germline V gene has CDR1 SGHRS and CDR2 YFSETQ. The CDR3 coding sequence is TGCGCCAGCAGCTTTGGGCTTTTAGAGACCCAGTACTTC. It encodes CASSFGLLETQYF.

This clone was counted a few times. The V and J genes are TRBV27 and TRBJ1-5; no firm D call. The V end lost 3 bases, the J end lost 6 bases, and 9 bases lay between the germline ends. This CDR3 contains 13 residues. The germline V gene has CDR1 MNHEY and CDR2 SMNVEV (reference sequence). The CDR3 DNA reads TGTGCCAGCAGTTTGGGGAGGCTTCAGCCCCAGCATTTT. Translated, it gives CASSLGRLQPQHF.

V usage is TRBV6-1 and J usage is TRBJ2-2, with D possibly matching TRBD2 (6 bases). Germline V gene sequence: CDR1 MNHNS, CDR2 SASEGT. This CDR3 has 14 residues. V was cut by 6 bases and J by 4 bases, with 12 bases left in between. The CDR3 region has the DNA TGTGCCAGCAGGTTGCGGGAAATCACCGGGGAGCTGTTTTTT. This gives the protein CASRLREITGELFF.

This sequence joins TRBV20-1 and TRBJ2-1; 7 bases line up with TRBD2. This CDR3 spans 11 amino acids. Germline assignment: CDR1 DFQATT and CDR2 SNEGSKA (reference sequence). V lost 6 bases, J lost 4 bases, and 0 bases stayed unmatched. The CDR3 region is CSAGLYNEQFF. The CDR3 nucleotides are TGCAGTGCGGGACTATACAATGAGCAGTTCTTC.

The chain uses TRBV11-2 and TRBJ1-1; D remains unclear. The germline V gene has CDR1 SGHAT and CDR2 FQNNGV. CDR3 length equals 11 residues. The germline V and J ends were trimmed by 2 bases and 11 bases, with 9 bases remaining between them. CDR3: CASSLSDLAFF. For the CDR3, the DNA is TGTGCCAGCAGCTTAAGCGATCTCGCTTTCTTT. The whole variable domain, remainder taken from reference TRBV11-2 and TRBJ1-1, is EAGVAQSPRYKIIEKRQSVAFWCNPISGHATLYWYQQILGQGPKLLIQFQNNGVVDDSQLPKDRFSAERLKGVDSTLKIQPAKLEDSAVYLCASSLSDLAFFGQGTRLTVV.

The rearrangement uses TRBV30 and TRBJ1-1; D not resolved. The CDR3 contains 13 residues. Germline-derived CDR1 and CDR2 are GTSNPN and SVGIG (reference sequence). The ends were cut back, 2 bases at V and 8 bases at J, with 15 bases in the middle. The CDR3 DNA sequence: TGTGCCTGGAGTCACCCCCCCCAGACAGAAGCTTTCTTT. It is translated as CAWSHPPQTEAFF.

V usage is TRBV19 and J usage is TRBJ1-2; 8 bases fit TRBD1. This CDR3 has 15 residues. The germline V gene has CDR1 LNHDA and CDR2 SQIVND (reference sequence). Losses at the gene ends were 3 bases for V and 6 bases for J; bases not matched to a gene: 9. The CDR3 nucleotides read TGTGCCAGTAGTATCGGGACAGGAGGAGCGGATGGCTACACCTTC. The encoded protein is CASSIGTGGADGYTF. Full variable domain (outside the CDR3, taken from reference TRBV19 and TRBJ1-2): DGGITQSPKYLFRKEGQNVTLSCEQNLNHDAMYWYRQDPGQGLRLIYYSQIVNDFQKGDIAEGYSVSREKKESFPLTVTSAQKNPTAFYLCASSIGTGGADGYTFGSGTRLTVV.

The V and J genes are TRBV2 and TRBJ2-7, with 8 nucleotides matching TRBD2. V dropped 8 bases and J dropped 7; count of bases not matched to a gene: 16. The CDR3 is 15 residues long. Germline loops: CDR1 SNHLY, CDR2 FYNNEI. The CDR3 loop is CASDLRTSNLREQYF. The DNA for the CDR3 is TGTGCCAGCGACCTACGGACTAGCAACCTTCGAGAGCAGTACTTC.

The rearrangement uses TRBV5-4 and TRBJ2-3, with TRBD2 matching over 7 bases. The CDR3 runs to 13 residues. V was clipped by 2 bases and J by 6 bases; unmatched bases: 3. Germline V gene lookup returns CDR1 SGHNT and CDR2 YYREEE (reference sequence). This CDR3 reads CASSFGGEDTQYF. The CDR3 nucleotides are TGTGCCAGCAGCTTTGGGGGGGAGGATACGCAGTATTTT.

The V and J genes are TRBV11-1 and TRBJ2-7, with 12 bases that match TRBD2. This CDR3 is built from 16 residues. Germline V lookup: CDR1 SGHAT, CDR2 FQDESV (reference sequence). After removal of 0 bases from V and 1 base from J, the junction contained 1 base not matched to a gene. CDR3 bases: TGTGCCAGCAGCTTAGCGACTAGCGGGGGTTCCTACGAGCAGTACTTC. This gives the protein CASSLATSGGSYEQYF.

V usage is TRBV2 and J usage is TRBJ1-1; 8 nucleotides match TRBD1. Germline lookup yields CDR1 SNHLY and CDR2 FYNNEI. The CDR3 runs to 13 residues. V shed 6 bases and J 1 base; nucleotides not matched to a gene: 1. CDR3 protein: CASRGQANTEAFF. The CDR3 nucleotides are TGTGCCAGCAGGGGACAGGCGAACACTGAAGCTTTCTTT.

V usage is TRBV7-3 and J usage is TRBJ2-2; TRBD1 might be the D (5 bases). The CDR3 covers 14 residues. Germline V CDR1 and CDR2: SGHTA, FQGTGA. The germline V and J ends were trimmed by 4 bases and 0 bases, with 6 bases remaining between them. Here the CDR3 reads CASSSTANTGELFF. CDR3 DNA sequence: TGTGCCAGCAGCTCGACAGCGAACACCGGGGAGCTGTTTTTT. Variable domain in full (rest from reference TRBV7-3 and TRBJ2-2): GAGVSQTPSNKVTEKGKYVELRCDPISGHTALYWYRQSLGQGPEFLIYFQGTGAADDSGLPNDRFFAVRPEGSVSTLKIQRTERGDSAVYLCASSSTANTGELFFGEGSRLTVL.

The rearrangement uses TRBV13 and TRBJ2-5; 8 positions agree with TRBD2. CDR1 and CDR2 (germline): PRHDT, FYEKMQ (reference sequence). Trimming cost V 5 bases and J 5 bases; bases outside gene matches: 13. The CDR3 spans 16 residues. The CDR3 DNA sequence: TGTGCCAGCAGCCTCGGGGCCGGGAGGGGCCAGGAGACCCAGTACTTC. Protein: CASSLGAGRGQETQYF.

The chain is built from TRBV5-6 and TRBJ2-1, with TRBD2 matching 12 bases. Germline V gene data show CDR1 as SGHDT and CDR2 as YYEEEE. The CDR3 totals 15 residues. V lost 2 bases and J lost 13; bases outside the gene matches: 10. This chain's CDR3 is CASSFFSSSGRVQFF. The CDR3 DNA sequence: TGTGCCAGCAGCTTTTTTTCGTCTAGCGGGAGGGTACAGTTCTTC.

The chain recombines TRBV10-3 with TRBJ2-5, with D possibly being TRBD2 (5 bases). The CDR3 extends over 14 amino acids. Per the germline V gene, CDR1 is ENHRY and CDR2 is SYGVKD. V was pared by 4 bases and J by 3 bases, with 12 bases between. The CDR3 bases are TGTGCCATCAGTGTTGAGGGTTCGGAAGAGACCCAGTACTTC. This translates into CAISVEGSEETQYF.

This rearrangement joins TRBV6-5 to TRBJ2-7; D is possibly TRBD2 (5 bases). CDR1 and CDR2 (germline): MNHEY, SVGAGI. The V gene lost 6 bases and the J gene lost 3 bases, with 18 bases spanning the gap. The CDR3 covers 15 residues. CDR3 DNA sequence: TGTGCCAGCAGGCCCACTAGGTTAGGCAGCTACGAGCAGTACTTC. Protein product: CASRPTRLGSYEQYF.

This clone was seen just once. V and J are TRBV7-3 and TRBJ1-3; D is ambiguous. Germline V gene sequence: CDR1 SGHTA, CDR2 FQGTGA. V shed 3 bases and J shed 0 bases, with 9 bases lying between them. CDR3 size: 15 residues. DNA for the CDR3: TGTGCCAGCAGCTTTGGCCACAGCTCTGGAAACACCATATATTTT. It specifies CASSFGHSSGNTIYF.

CDR3 amino acids: CASSTGTGLAKNIQYF. In nucleotides, the CDR3 is TGTGCCAGCAGTACGGGGACGGGTTTAGCCAAAAACATTCAGTACTTC. The V call is TRBV6-6, the J call TRBJ2-4; possibly TRBD1 or TRBD2 for D (5 bases each). The CDR3 runs to 16 residues. Trimming removed 5 bases from V and 0 bases from J, with 14 bases in between. The germline V gene has CDR1 MNHNY and CDR2 SVGAGI (reference sequence).

The chain uses TRBV6-6 and TRBJ2-3, with D unclear. The CDR3 is 13 amino acids. Trimming removed 5 bases at V and 0 bases at J, with 6 bases between. Germline V gene sequence: CDR1 MNHNY, CDR2 SVGAGI (reference sequence). CDR3 sequence reads: CASSDGSTDTQYF. CDR3 bases: TGTGCCAGCAGTGACGGGAGCACAGATACGCAGTATTTT.

This rearrangement joins TRBV6-6 to TRBJ1-1; D ambiguous. The CDR3 covers 12 residues. Germline V gene lookup returns CDR1 MNHNY and CDR2 SVGAGI (reference sequence). V shed 7 bases and J shed 1 base, with 7 bases lying between them. The CDR3 DNA follows: TGTGCCAGCACCGAGAAGAACACTGAAGCTTTCTTT. Translated, it gives CASTEKNTEAFF.